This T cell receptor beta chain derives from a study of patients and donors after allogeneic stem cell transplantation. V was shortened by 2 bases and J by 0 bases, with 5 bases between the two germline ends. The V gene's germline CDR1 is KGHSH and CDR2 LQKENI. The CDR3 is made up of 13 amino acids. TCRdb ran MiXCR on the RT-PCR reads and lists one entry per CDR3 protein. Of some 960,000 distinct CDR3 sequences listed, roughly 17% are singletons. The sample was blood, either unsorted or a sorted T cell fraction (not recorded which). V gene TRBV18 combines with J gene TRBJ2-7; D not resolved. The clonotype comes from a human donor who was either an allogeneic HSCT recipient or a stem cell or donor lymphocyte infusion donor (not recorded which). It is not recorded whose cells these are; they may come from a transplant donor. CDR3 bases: TGTGCCAGCTCACCAAAGAACTCCTACGAGCAGTACTTC. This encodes CASSPKNSYEQYF. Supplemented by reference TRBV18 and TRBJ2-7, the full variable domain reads NAGVMQNPRHLVRRRGQEARLRCSPMKGHSHVYWYRQLPEEGLKFMVYLQKENIIDESGMPKERFSAEFPKEGPSILRIQQVVRGDSAAYFCASSPKNSYEQYFGPGTRLTVT.